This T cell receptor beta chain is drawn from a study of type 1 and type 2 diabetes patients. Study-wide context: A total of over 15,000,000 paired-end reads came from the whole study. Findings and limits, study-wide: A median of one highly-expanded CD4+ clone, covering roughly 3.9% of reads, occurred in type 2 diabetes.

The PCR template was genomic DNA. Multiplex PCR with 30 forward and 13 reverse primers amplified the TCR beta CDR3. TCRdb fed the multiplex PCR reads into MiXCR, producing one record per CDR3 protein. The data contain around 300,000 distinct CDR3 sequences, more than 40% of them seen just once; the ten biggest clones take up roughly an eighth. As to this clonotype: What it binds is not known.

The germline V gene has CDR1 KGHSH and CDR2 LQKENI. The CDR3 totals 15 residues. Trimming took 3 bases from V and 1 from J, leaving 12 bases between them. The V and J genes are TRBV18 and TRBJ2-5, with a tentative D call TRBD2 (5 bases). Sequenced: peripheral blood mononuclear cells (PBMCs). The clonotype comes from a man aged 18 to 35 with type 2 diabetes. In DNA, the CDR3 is TGTGCCAGCTCACCCTCGCGGGCAGGCCAAGAGACCCAGTACTTC. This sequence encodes CASSPSRAGQETQYF.